The 9 T cell receptor beta chains in this list originate from one sample, sequenced in a study of T-cell memory formation after mild COVID-19. TCRdb itself ran the 5' RACE reads through MiXCR, one entry per CDR3 protein. The data hold roughly 100,000 distinct CDR3 sequences, with about 15% observed a single time. Specimen: PBMCs or a T cell subset sorted from them (not recorded which). The receptors stem from a young man who had mild COVID-19 (a few samples of this study predate the infection). Cell type and time point are not known.

The chain has TRBV11-3 and TRBJ2-1; 12 nucleotides align to TRBD2. In germline, CDR1 is SGHNT, CDR2 YENEEA. The CDR3 is 16 amino acids. The V segment lost 5 bases and the J segment 7 bases; nucleotides outside the gene matches: 9. The CDR3 region has the DNA TGTGCCAGCAGCCAACCCGGCCTAGCGGGGGGGAATGAGCAGTTCTTC. This codes for CASSQPGLAGGNEQFF. The whole variable domain, filled in from reference TRBV11-3 and TRBJ2-1, reads EAGVVQSPRYKIIEKKQPVAFWCNPISGHNTLYWYLQNLGQGPELLIRYENEEAVDDSQLPKDRFSAERLKGVDSTLKIQPAELGDSAVYLCASSQPGLAGGNEQFFGPGTRLTVL.

In DNA form, the CDR3 reads TGCGCCAGCAGCCAAGACCCCCTGGGGCGGGTCACCATATATTTT. This codes for CASSQDPLGRVTIYF. The chain uses TRBV4-1 and TRBJ1-3; tentatively, D is TRBD1 (5 bases). Germline-derived CDR1 and CDR2 are MGHRA and YSYEKL. The CDR3 consists of 15 residues. The V end lost 0 bases, the J end lost 9 bases, and 15 bases lay between the germline ends.

This clonotype was seen a handful of times. Relative to the germline gene, one junction end is altered; a read error may explain this. J is TRBJ2-1 and V is TRBV7-2; 7 nucleotides match TRBD2. Germline CDR1 SGHTA, CDR2 FQGNSA. The CDR3 is made up of 13 amino acids. The CDR3 is CASSLAVYNEQFF. The CDR3 DNA is TGTGCCAGCAGCCTAGCGGTCTACAATGAGCAGTTCTTC.

This clonotype was observed a handful of times. This sequence joins TRBV7-8 and TRBJ1-2, with 9 bases lining up with TRBD1. With 3 bases clipped from V and 6 bases from J, the junction kept 11 bases outside the gene matches. The CDR3 is 16 residues long. Germline-derived CDR1 and CDR2 are SGHVS and FQNEAQ. The CDR3 nucleotides read TGTGCCAGCAGCTTTAGCCGGACAGGGGACGTCGATGGCTACACCTTC. It is translated as CASSFSRTGDVDGYTF.

The V and J genes are TRBV19 and TRBJ2-1, with D tentatively TRBD1 (6 bases). V was cut by 0 bases and J by 7 bases, with 10 bases left in between. Germline assignment: CDR1 LNHDA and CDR2 SQIVND (reference sequence). This CDR3 spans 14 amino acids. The CDR3 loop is CASSIDRQGNEQFF. The CDR3 DNA reads TGTGCCAGTAGTATAGATCGGCAGGGGAATGAGCAGTTCTTC.

The V call is TRBV5-1, the J call TRBJ1-1; 7 bases agree with TRBD1. The J segment lost 0 bases and the V segment lost 0 bases, leaving 2 bases of the junction unmatched. The CDR3 runs 15 residues. Germline lookup yields CDR1 SGHRS and CDR2 YFSETQ. The DNA of the CDR3 is TGCGCCAGCAGCTTGGGACAGGGACTGAACACTGAAGCTTTCTTT. This sequence encodes CASSLGQGLNTEAFF.

The gene calls are TRBV7-2 and TRBJ2-1; weak D call: TRBD2 (6 bases). Germline V CDR1 and CDR2: SGHTA, FQGNSA. Trimming took off 10 bases at V and 0 bases at J, with 16 bases between the two ends. There are 15 residues in the CDR3. The CDR3 sequence is CATLRRGSSYNEQFF. DNA of the CDR3: TGTGCCACCCTAAGGAGGGGAAGCTCCTACAATGAGCAGTTCTTC.

This clonotype was seen a few times. The chain is built from TRBV9 and TRBJ2-1; D is undetermined. This CDR3 spans 15 amino acids. Per germline, CDR1 SGDLS and CDR2 YYNGEE. The V and J ends lost 4 bases and 10 bases respectively, with 21 bases between them. The CDR3 protein is CASSPGDLPTFEQFF. CDR3 DNA: TGTGCCAGCAGCCCCGGCGACCTCCCCACCTTCGAGCAGTTCTTC.

The V gene is TRBV27, the J gene TRBJ2-1; the match to TRBD2 covers 13 bases. This CDR3 spans 17 amino acids. Germline V gives CDR1 MNHEY, CDR2 SMNVEV (reference sequence). With V trimmed by 5 bases and J by 6 bases, 10 bases remained unmatched. The CDR3 reads CASSPLTSGGAVNEQFF. In nucleotides, the CDR3 is TGTGCCAGCAGTCCTCTTACTAGCGGGGGGGCGGTCAATGAGCAGTTCTTC.